The sequence of this T cell receptor beta chain was determined in a study of blood T cell repertoires in COVID-19. About the research overall: The analysed material was cDNA or gDNA that came from T cells, B-cell-depleted T cells, or PBMCs.

The assay was immunoSEQ multiplex PCR, and TCRdb's table has in-frame clones only and misses some. The sample contains under 350,000 clones, around 89% of which appear only once. This CDR3 contains 14 residues. The V and J ends lost 5 bases and 1 base respectively, with 10 bases between them. The germline V gene encodes CDR1 SEHNR and CDR2 FQNEAQ (reference sequence). Sequenced: peripheral blood. The source is a man aged 35-49 years with acute or convalescent COVID-19. V gene TRBV7-9 combines with J gene TRBJ2-3; TRBD1 might be the D (7 bases). This CDR3 is CASSQGGGTDTQYF. CDR3 DNA: TGTGCCAGCAGCCAGGGGGGCGGCACAGATACGCAGTATTTT.